This TCR beta chain stems from a study of T cells in women clearing cervical HPV infection. Study details: Case blood drawn at lesion detection; control blood after infection cleared. For cases, blood was sampled a median around 140 days after lesion detection, interquartile range roughly 90 to 230 days.

CDR3 length equals 15 residues. CDR1 and CDR2 from the germline V gene are SSHAT and FNYEAQ (reference sequence). Between the trimmed V and J ends, which lost 2 bases and 3 bases, there was a span of 10 bases. Concerning this clone itself: Sequencing ends 3 residues short of the CDR3 end; the germline J gene provides the rest.

MY09/MY11 PCR detected cervical HPV DNA; dot-blot assigned genotypes. Some clones are missing from TCRdb's copy, which holds only in-frame ones; the method was immunoSEQ multiplex PCR. The ten top clones account for 1.2%, within a sample of 40,000 to 45,000 clones. This receptor was obtained from a woman between 18 and 75 years old with a cervical HPV16 infection that either progressed to CIN3+ or cleared (not recorded which). The sample taken for sequencing was blood buffy coat. This chain uses TRBV7-7 with TRBJ2-2, with D possibly matching TRBD1 (6 bases). The covered CDR3 bases are TGTGCCAGCAGCTTAATGGGGGCGGACACCGGGGAG. As protein: CASSLMGADTGE. The whole CDR3 reads CASSLMGADTGELFF.